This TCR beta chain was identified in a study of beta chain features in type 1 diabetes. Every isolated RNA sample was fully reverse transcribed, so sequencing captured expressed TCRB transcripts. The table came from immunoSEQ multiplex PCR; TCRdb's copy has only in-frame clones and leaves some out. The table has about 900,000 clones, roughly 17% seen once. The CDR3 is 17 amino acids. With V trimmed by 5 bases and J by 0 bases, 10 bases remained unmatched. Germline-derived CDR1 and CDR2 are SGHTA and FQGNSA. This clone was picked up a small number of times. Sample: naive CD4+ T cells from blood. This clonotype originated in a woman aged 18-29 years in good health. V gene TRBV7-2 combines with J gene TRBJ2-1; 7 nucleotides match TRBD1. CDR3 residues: CASSAGLGQSSYNEQFF. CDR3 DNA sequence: TGTGCCAGCAGCGCCGGCCTGGGACAGAGCTCCTACAATGAGCAGTTCTTC.